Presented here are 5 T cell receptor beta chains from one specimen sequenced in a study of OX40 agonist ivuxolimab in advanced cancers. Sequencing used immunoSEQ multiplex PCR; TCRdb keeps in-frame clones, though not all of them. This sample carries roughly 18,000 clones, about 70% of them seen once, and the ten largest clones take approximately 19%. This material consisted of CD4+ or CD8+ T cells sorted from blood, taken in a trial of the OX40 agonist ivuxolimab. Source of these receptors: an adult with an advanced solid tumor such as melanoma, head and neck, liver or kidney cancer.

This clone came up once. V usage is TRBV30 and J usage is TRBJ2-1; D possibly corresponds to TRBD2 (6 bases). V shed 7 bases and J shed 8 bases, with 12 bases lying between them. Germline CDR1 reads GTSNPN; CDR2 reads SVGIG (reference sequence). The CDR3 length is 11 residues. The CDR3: CALAARDEQFF. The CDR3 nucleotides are TGTGCCTTAGCGGCGAGGGATGAGCAGTTCTTC.

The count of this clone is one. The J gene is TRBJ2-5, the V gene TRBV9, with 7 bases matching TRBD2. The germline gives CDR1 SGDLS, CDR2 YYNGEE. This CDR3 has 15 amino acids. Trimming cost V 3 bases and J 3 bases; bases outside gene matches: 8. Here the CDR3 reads CASSAHGGVEETQYF. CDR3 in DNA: TGTGCCAGCAGCGCGCATGGGGGGGTAGAAGAGACCCAGTACTTC.

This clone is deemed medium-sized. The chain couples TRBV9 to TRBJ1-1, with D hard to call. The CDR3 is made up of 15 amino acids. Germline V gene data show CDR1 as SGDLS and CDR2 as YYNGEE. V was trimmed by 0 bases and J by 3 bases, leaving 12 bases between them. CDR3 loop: CASSVGTGRDTEAFF. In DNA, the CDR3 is TGTGCCAGCAGCGTAGGAACGGGAAGGGACACTGAAGCTTTCTTT.

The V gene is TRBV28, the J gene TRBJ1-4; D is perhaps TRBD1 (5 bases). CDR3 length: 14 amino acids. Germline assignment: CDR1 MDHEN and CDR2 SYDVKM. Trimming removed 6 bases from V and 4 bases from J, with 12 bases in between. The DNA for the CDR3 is TGTGCCAGCAGCCGGGACCTGAATAATGAAAAACTGTTTTTT. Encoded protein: CASSRDLNNEKLFF.

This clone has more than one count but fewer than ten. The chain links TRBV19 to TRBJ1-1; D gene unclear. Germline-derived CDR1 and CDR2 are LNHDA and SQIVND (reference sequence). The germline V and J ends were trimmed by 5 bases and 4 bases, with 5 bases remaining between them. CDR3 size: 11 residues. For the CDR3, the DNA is TGTGCCAGTAGTTCACCCACTGAAGCTTTCTTT. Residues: CASSSPTEAFF.